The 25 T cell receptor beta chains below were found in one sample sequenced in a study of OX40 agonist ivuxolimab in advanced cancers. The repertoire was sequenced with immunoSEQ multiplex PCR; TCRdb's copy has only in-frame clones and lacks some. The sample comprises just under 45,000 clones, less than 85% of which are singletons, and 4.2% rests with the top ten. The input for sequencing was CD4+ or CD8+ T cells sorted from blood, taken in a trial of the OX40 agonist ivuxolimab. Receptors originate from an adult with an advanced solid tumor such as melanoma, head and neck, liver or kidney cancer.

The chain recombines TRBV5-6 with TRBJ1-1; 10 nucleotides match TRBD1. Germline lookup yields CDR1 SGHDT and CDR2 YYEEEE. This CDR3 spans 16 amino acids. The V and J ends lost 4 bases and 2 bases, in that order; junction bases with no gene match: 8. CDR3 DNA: TGTGCCAGCAGCAGATTGACAGGGGGCATAAACACTGAAGCTTTCTTT. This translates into CASSRLTGGINTEAFF.

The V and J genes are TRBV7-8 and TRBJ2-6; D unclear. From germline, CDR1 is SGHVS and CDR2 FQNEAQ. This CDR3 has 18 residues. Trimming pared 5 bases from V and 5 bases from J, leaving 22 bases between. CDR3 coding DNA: TGTGCCAGCAGCGAAACAGATTACCCACAAAGTCGGGCCAACGTCCTGACTTTC. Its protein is CASSETDYPQSRANVLTF.

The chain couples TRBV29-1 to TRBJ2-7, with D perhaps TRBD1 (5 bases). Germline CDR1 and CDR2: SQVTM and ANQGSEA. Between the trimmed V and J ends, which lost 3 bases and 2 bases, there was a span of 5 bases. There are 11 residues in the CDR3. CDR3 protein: CSVETAYEQYF. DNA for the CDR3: TGCAGCGTTGAGACAGCCTACGAGCAGTACTTC.

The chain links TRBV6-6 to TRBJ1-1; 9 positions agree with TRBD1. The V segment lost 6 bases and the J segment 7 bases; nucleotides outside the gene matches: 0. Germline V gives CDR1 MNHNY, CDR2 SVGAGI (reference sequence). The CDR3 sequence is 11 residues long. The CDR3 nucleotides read TGTGCCAGCAGGGACAGGGGTGAAGCTTTCTTT. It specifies CASRDRGEAFF.

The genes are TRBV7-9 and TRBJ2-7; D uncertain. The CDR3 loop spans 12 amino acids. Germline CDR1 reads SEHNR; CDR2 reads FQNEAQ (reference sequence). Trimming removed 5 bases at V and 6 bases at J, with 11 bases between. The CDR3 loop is CASSVTDPEQYF. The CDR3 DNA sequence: TGTGCCAGCAGCGTTACAGATCCCGAGCAGTACTTC.

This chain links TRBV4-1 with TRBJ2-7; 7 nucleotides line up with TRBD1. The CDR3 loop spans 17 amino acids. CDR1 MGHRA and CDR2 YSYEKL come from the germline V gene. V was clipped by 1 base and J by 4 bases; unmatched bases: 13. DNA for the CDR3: TGCGCCAGCAGCCAAGTCAAAGGTGGGACAGTTCAATACGAGCAGTACTTC. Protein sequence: CASSQVKGGTVQYEQYF.

CDR3 DNA: TGTGCCAGCGAGACCCGACAGGGGTCAGGCTATGGCTACACCTTC. Translating gives CASETRQGSGYGYTF. The chain is built from TRBV6-4 and TRBJ1-2, with TRBD1 matching over 8 bases. The germline CDR1 and CDR2 sequences are MRHNA and SNTAGT. The CDR3 spans 15 residues. The ends lost 8 bases at V and 4 bases at J; junction bases unmatched: 12.

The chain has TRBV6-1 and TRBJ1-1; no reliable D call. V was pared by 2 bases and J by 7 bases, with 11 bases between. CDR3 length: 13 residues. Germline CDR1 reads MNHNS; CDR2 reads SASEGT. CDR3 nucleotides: TGTGCCAGCAGTGAACAGAGAACGCTTGAAGCTTTCTTT. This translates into CASSEQRTLEAFF.

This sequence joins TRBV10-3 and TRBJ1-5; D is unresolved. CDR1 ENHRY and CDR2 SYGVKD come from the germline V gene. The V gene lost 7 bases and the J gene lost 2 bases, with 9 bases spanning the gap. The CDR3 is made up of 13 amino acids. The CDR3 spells CAIKGSGNQPQHF. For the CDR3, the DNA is TGTGCCATCAAAGGAAGTGGCAATCAGCCCCAGCATTTT.

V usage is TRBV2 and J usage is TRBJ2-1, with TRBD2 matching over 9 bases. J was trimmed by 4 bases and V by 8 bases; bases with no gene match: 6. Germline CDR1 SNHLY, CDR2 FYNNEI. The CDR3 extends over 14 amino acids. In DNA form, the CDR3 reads TGTGCCAGCGATAGCGGGAGCCGGTACAATGAGCAGTTCTTC. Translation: CASDSGSRYNEQFF.

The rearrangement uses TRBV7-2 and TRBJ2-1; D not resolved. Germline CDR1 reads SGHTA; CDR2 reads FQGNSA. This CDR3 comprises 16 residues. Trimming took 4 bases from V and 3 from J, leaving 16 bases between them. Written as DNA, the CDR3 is TGTGCCAGCAGCTCCCGGGCGGTCGTTTACTACAATGAGCAGTTCTTC. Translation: CASSSRAVVYYNEQFF.

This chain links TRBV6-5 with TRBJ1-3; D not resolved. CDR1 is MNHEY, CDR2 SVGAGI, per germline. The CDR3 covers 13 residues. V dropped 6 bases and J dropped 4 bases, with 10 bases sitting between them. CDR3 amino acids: CASSLPPGNTIYF. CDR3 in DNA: TGTGCCAGCAGCCTTCCTCCCGGAAACACCATATATTTT.

CDR3 amino acids: CASSLVEGYEQYF. CDR3 sequence (DNA): TGTGCCAGCAGCTTAGTCGAAGGGTACGAGCAGTACTTC. The V and J genes are TRBV7-2 and TRBJ2-7; D unresolved. This CDR3 region has 13 residues. Germline assignment: CDR1 SGHTA and CDR2 FQGNSA. The V end was cut by 1 base, the J end by 4 bases, with 8 bases between.

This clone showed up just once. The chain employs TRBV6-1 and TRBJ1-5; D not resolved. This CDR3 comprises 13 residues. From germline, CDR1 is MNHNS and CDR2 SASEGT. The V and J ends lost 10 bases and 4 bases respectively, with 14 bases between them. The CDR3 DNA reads TGTGCCATCGGAAAGGGTCAAAATCAGCCCCAGCATTTT. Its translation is CAIGKGQNQPQHF.

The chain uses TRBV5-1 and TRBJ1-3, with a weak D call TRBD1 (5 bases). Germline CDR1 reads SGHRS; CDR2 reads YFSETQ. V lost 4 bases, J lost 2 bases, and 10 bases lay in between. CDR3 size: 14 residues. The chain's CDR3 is CASSPVGAGNTIYF. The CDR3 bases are TGCGCCAGCAGCCCGGTAGGGGCTGGAAACACCATATATTTT. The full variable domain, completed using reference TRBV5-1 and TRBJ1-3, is KAGVTQTPRYLIKTRGQQVTLSCSPISGHRSVSWYQQTPGQGLQFLFEYFSETQRNKGNFPGRFSGRQFSNSRSEMNVSTLELGDSALYLCASSPVGAGNTIYFGEGSWLTVV.

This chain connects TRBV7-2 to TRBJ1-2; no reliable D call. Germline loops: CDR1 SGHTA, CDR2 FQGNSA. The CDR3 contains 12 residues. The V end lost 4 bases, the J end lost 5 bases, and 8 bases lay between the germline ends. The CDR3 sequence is CASSSDLYGYTF. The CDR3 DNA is TGTGCCAGCAGCTCAGACCTTTATGGCTACACCTTC.

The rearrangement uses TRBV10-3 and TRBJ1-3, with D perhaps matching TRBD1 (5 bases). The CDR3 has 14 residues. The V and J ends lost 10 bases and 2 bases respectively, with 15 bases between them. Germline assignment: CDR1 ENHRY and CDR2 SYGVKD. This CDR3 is CATAPGGTGNTIYF. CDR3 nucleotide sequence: TGTGCCACCGCGCCGGGGGGGACTGGAAACACCATATATTTT.

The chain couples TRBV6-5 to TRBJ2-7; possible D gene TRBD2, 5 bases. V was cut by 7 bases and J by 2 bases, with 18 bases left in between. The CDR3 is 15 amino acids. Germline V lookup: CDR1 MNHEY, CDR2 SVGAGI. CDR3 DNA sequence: TGTGCCAGCACTTCCCTCGAGGGCGGTACCTACGAGCAGTACTTC. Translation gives CASTSLEGGTYEQYF.

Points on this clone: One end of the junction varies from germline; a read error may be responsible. In nucleotides, the CDR3 is TGTGCCAGCAGCTTGGAGGGCACCGATACGCAGTATTTT. This sequence encodes CASSLEGTDTQYF. V gene TRBV11-3 combines with J gene TRBJ2-3; weak D call: TRBD2 (6 bases). CDR3 length equals 13 residues. CDR1 is SGHNT and CDR2 is YENEEA in the germline V gene.

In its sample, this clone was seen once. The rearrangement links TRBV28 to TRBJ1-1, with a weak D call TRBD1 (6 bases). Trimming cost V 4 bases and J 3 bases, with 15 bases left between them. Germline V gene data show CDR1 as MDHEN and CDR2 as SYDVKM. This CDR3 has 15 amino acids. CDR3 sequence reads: CASSSAAGGDTEAFF. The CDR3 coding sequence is TGTGCCAGCAGTTCGGCGGCCGGGGGCGACACTGAAGCTTTCTTT.

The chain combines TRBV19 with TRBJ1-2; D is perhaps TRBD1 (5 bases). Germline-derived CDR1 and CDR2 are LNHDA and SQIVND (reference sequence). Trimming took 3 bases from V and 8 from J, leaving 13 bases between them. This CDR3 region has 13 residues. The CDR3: CASSMAQGGGYTF. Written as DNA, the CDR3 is TGTGCCAGTAGTATGGCCCAGGGAGGAGGCTACACCTTC.

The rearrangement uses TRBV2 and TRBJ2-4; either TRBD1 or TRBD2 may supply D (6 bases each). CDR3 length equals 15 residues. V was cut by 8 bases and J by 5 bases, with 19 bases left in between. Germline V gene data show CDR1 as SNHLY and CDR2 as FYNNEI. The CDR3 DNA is TGTGCCAGCGGAAAAAGGGGGGCAGGGGAAAACATTCAGTACTTC. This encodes CASGKRGAGENIQYF.

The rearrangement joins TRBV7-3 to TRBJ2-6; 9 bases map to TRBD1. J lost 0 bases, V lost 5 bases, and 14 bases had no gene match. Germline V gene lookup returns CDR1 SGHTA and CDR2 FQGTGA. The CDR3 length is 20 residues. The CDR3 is CASSPPPGTGTNSGANVLTF. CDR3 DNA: TGTGCCAGCAGCCCCCCTCCCGGGACAGGGACCAACTCTGGGGCCAACGTCCTGACTTTC.

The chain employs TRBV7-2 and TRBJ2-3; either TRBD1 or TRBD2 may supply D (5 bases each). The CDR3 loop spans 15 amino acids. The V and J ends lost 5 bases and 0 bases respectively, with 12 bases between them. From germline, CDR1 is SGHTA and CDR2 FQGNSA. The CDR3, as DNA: TGTGCCAGCAGCCGAGGGGCAGAGAGCACAGATACGCAGTATTTT. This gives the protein CASSRGAESTDTQYF.

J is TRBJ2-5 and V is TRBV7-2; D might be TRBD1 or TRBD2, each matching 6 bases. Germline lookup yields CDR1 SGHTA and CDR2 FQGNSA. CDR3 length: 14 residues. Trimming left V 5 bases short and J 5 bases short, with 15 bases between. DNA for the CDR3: TGTGCCAGCAGCCCGTTGGGGGGCCAGGAGACCCAGTACTTC. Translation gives CASSPLGGQETQYF.